The source of this T cell receptor beta chain is a study of T cells in Graves' hyperthyroidism and ophthalmopathy. Graves' hyperthyroidism was deemed stable given no ophthalmopathy progression within 18 months. Each diagnosis drew on symptoms, thyroxine, TRAb, thyroid ultrasound and orbital computed tomography findings. At least ten counts were recorded for this clonotype. Amplification of TCR beta CDR3 regions used RNA as the template. Primed by the HTBI set, a first-round RT-PCR was run on the TCR CDR3. Via MiXCR, TCRdb re-called the multiplex PCR reads, giving one row per CDR3 protein. The repertoire includes some 560,000 distinct CDR3 sequences, around 15% of them detected once, and around 14% sits in the top ten. This receptor was taken from a woman aged 40 to 55 with Graves' hyperthyroidism. Material for sequencing was blood.

CDR3 in amino acids: CASSPVTQGLAGGRSGELFF. The CDR3 coding sequence is TGTGCCAGCAGCCCAGTCACCCAGGGACTAGCGGGAGGAAGGAGCGGGGAGCTGTTTTTT. The J gene is TRBJ2-2, the V gene TRBV28; 15 bases are a match to TRBD2. The CDR3 has 20 amino acids. CDR1 and CDR2 from the germline V gene are MDHEN and SYDVKM. Trimming took 6 bases from V and 7 from J; bases not matched to a gene: 18.